This note documents a single T cell receptor beta chain sequence. Produced via immunoSEQ multiplex PCR; TCRdb's table is partial and in-frame only. The sample consists of about 35,000 clones, about 89% of them appearing once. This sample is drawn from a study of blood T cell repertoires in COVID-19. Material: peripheral blood. The sequence came from a human donor in a cohort sampled during active COVID-19.

The CDR3 region is CASSYQRSSYNEQFF. DNA for the CDR3: TGTGCCAGCAGTTACCAGCGGAGCTCCTACAATGAGCAGTTCTTC. J is TRBJ2-1 and V is TRBV6-5, with D maybe TRBD2 (5 bases). Germline assignment: CDR1 MNHEY and CDR2 SVGAGI. Trimming took 2 bases from V and 0 from J, leaving 8 bases between them. This CDR3 is 15 amino acids long.